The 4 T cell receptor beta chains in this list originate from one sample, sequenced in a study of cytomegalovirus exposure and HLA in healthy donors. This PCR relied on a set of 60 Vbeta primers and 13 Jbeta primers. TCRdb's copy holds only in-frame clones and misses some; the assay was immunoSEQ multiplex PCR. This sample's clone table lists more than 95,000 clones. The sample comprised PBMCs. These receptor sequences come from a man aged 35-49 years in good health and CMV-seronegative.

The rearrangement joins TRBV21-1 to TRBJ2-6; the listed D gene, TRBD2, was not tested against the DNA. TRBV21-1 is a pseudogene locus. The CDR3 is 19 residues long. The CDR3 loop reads CASSEGRRGVSSGANVLTF. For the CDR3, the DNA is TGTGCCAGCAGCGAGGGGAGGCGGGGCGTTAGCTCTGGGGCCAACGTCCTGACTTTC.

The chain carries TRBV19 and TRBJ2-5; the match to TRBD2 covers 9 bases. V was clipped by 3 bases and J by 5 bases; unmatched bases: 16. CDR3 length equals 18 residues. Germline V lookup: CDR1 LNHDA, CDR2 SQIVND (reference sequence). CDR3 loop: CASSIRMVAGASGETQYF. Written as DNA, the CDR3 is TGTGCCAGTAGTATTAGAATGGTAGCGGGAGCAAGTGGGGAGACCCAGTACTTC.

The CDR3 is CATSGFTDTQYF. CDR3 nucleotide sequence: TGTGCCACTAGCGGGTTCACAGATACGCAGTATTTT. This rearrangement joins TRBV7-2 to TRBJ2-3, with 8 bases identical to TRBD2. Germline V gene sequence: CDR1 SGHTA, CDR2 FQGNSA. The CDR3 runs 12 residues. V lost 10 bases, J lost 2 bases, and 2 bases stayed unmatched.

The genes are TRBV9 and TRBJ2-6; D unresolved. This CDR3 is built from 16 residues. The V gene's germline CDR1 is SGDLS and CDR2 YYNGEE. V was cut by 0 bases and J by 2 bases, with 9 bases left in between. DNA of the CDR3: TGTGCCAGCAGCGTAGAAATGGTAGCTGGGGCCAACGTCCTGACTTTC. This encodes CASSVEMVAGANVLTF.